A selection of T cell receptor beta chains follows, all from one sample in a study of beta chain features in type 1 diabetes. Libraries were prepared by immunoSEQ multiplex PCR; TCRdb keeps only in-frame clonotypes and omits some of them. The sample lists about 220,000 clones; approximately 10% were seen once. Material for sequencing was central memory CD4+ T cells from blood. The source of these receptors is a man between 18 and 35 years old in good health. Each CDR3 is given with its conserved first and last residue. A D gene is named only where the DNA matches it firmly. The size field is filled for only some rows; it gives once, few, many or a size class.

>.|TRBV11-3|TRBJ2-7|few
CASSLDMAIEMNF
TGTGCCAGCAGCTTAGATATGGCCATCGAGATGAACTTC
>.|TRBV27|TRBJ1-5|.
CASGSMGKNQPQHF
TGTGCCAGCGGGTCTATGGGAAAAAATCAGCCCCAGCATTTT
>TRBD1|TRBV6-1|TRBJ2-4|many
CASSDSGRGNIQYF
TGTGCCAGCAGTGATTCAGGCAGGGGGAACATTCAGTACTTC
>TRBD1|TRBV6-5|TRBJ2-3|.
CASSYSRTGGTDTQYF
TGTGCCAGCAGTTACTCCCGGACAGGGGGCACAGATACGCAGTATTTT
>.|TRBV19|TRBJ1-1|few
CASSPWGRADTEAFF
TGTGCCAGTAGCCCCTGGGGCAGGGCGGACACTGAAGCTTTCTTT
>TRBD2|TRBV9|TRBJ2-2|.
CASSVGLAGTGELFF
TGTGCCAGCAGCGTAGGGCTAGCGGGAACCGGGGAGCTGTTTTTT
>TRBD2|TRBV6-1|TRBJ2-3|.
CASSFVLADTDTQYF
TGTGCCAGCAGTTTCGTACTAGCGGACACAGATACGCAGTATTTT
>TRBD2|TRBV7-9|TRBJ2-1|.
CASSLGTSGHNEQFF
TGTGCCAGCAGCCTCGGGACTAGCGGGCACAATGAGCAGTTCTTC
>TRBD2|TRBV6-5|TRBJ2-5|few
CASSYSTSGSWETQYF
TGTGCCAGCAGTTACTCTACTAGCGGGAGCTGGGAGACCCAGTACTTC
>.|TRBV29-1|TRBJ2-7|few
CSVASKGTGSYEQYF
TGCAGCGTTGCTAGCAAGGGGACGGGCTCCTACGAGCAGTACTTC
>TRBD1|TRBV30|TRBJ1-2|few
CAWRPGQSFGGYTF
TGTGCCTGGAGACCGGGACAGTCGTTCGGTGGCTACACCTTC
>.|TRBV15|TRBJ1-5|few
CATSPRVSNQPQHF
TGTGCCACCAGCCCCCGAGTTTCAAATCAGCCCCAGCATTTT
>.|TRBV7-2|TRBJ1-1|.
CASSLLGEAFF
TGTGCCAGCAGCTTATTAGGGGAAGCTTTCTTT
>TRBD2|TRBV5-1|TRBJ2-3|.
CASSLGLAGGHDTQYF
TGCGCCAGCAGCCTGGGACTAGCGGGAGGGCACGATACGCAGTATTTT
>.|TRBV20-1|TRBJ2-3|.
CSARGATQYF
TGCAGTGCTAGAGGGGCGACGCAGTATTTT
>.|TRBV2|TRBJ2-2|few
CASSTGRGTGELFF
TGTGCCAGCAGTACAGGGCGCGGCACCGGGGAGCTGTTTTTT
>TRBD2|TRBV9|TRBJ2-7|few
CASSVGAGDIYEQYF
TGTGCCAGCAGCGTAGGCGCGGGAGATATATACGAGCAGTACTTC
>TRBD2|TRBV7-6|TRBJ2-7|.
CASSSGLAGGKAYEQYF
TGTGCCAGCAGCTCCGGACTAGCGGGTGGGAAGGCGTACGAGCAGTACTTC
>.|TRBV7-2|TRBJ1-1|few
CACKGGGMNTEAFF
TGTGCCTGCAAAGGTGGCGGTATGAACACTGAAGCTTTCTTT
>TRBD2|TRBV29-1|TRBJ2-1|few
CSVQPQAGMNNEQFF
TGCAGCGTCCAGCCCCAAGCGGGAATGAACAATGAGCAGTTCTTC
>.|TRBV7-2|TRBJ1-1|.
CASSQQQGLNTEAFF
TGTGCCAGCAGCCAACAGCAGGGACTGAACACTGAAGCTTTCTTT
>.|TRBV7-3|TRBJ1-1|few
CASSPQGTTEAFF
TGTGCCAGCAGCCCCCAGGGGACCACTGAAGCTTTCTTT
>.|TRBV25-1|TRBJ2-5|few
CASTPAGTEETQYF
TGTGCCAGCACCCCGGCGGGGACAGAAGAGACCCAGTACTTC
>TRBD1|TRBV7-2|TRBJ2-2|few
CASSFYTGTGGRAGELFF
TGTGCCAGCAGCTTTTACACCGGGACAGGGGGTCGAGCCGGGGAGCTGTTTTTT
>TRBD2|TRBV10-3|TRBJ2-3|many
CAISELLATTDTQYF
TGTGCCATCAGTGAGTTACTAGCGACCACAGATACGCAGTATTTT
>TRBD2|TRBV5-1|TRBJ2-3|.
CASSIGLAGGGTDTQYF
TGCGCCAGCAGCATAGGACTAGCGGGAGGTGGAACAGATACGCAGTATTTT
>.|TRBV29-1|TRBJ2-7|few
CSAGVAFGGSYEQYF
TGCAGCGCCGGCGTAGCGTTCGGTGGGAGCTACGAGCAGTACTTC
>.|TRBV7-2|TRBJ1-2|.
CASSSGQPGDYGYTF
TGTGCCAGCAGCTCGGGACAACCGGGAGACTATGGCTACACCTTC
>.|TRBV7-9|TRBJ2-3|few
CASSPRLASNTDTQYF
TGTGCCAGCAGCCCCCGGCTAGCGTCTAACACAGATACGCAGTATTTT
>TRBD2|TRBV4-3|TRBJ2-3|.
CASSQSRAGGPTDTQYF
TGCGCCAGCAGCCAATCCAGAGCGGGAGGGCCGACAGATACGCAGTATTTT
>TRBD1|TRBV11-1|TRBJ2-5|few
CASSFGQGQETQYF
TGTGCCAGCAGCTTTGGACAGGGACAAGAGACCCAGTACTTC
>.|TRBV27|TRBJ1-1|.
CASRRRGQIEAFF
TGTGCCAGCAGGAGAAGAGGACAGATTGAAGCTTTCTTT
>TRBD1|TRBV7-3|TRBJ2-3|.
CASSPGQGTDTQYF
TGTGCCAGCAGCCCCGGACAGGGTACAGATACGCAGTATTTT
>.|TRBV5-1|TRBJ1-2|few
CASSYEGRHPDYGYTF
TGCGCCAGCAGCTACGAGGGGCGACACCCCGACTATGGCTACACCTTC
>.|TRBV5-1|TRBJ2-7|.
CASSARDWSYEQYF
TGCGCCAGCAGCGCCCGGGACTGGTCATACGAGCAGTACTTC
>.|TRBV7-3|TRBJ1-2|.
CASGAGTGGDYGYTF
TGTGCCAGCGGGGCAGGAACGGGAGGAGACTATGGCTACACCTTC
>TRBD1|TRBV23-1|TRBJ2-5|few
CATFTGTDETQYF
TGCGCCACCTTTACCGGGACAGATGAGACCCAGTACTTC
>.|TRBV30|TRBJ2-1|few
CAWSVQRLRSYNEQFF
TGTGCCTGGAGTGTACAGCGTCTGCGCTCCTACAATGAGCAGTTCTTC
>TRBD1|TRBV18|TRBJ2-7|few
CASSQTDRDYEQYF
TGTGCCAGCTCACAGACCGACAGGGACTACGAGCAGTACTTC
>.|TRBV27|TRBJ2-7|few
CASSASGTSKYEQYF
TGTGCCAGCAGTGCCTCCGGGACATCTAAGTACGAGCAGTACTTC
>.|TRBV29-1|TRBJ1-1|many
CSVGIGNTEAFF
TGCAGCGTAGGAATAGGGAACACTGAAGCTTTCTTT
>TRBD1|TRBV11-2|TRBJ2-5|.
CASSIGTARQETQYF
TGTGCCAGCAGCATTGGGACAGCACGCCAAGAGACCCAGTACTTC
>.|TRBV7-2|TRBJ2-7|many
CASSSPLGRGYEQYF
TGTGCCAGCAGCTCACCCCTTGGGCGAGGATACGAGCAGTACTTC
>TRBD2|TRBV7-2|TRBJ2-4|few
CASSGTSGTDIQYF
TGTGCCAGCAGCGGGACTAGCGGGACAGACATTCAGTACTTC
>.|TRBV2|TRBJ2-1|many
CASSDLGFGEQFF
TGTGCCAGCAGTGATTTAGGCTTCGGGGAGCAGTTCTTC
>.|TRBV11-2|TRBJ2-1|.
CASSLSLASSYNEQFF
TGTGCCAGCAGCTTATCTTTGGCGAGCTCCTACAATGAGCAGTTCTTC
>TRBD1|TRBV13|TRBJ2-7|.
CASSLQGVHEQYF
TGTGCCAGCAGCTTACAGGGGGTCCACGAGCAGTACTTC
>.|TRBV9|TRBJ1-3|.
CASSPAHSGNTIYF
TGTGCCAGCAGCCCCGCACACTCTGGAAACACCATATATTTT
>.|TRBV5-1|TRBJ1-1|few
CASSFQTNTEAFF
TGCGCCAGCAGCTTCCAGACGAACACTGAAGCTTTCTTT
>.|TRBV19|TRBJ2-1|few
CASSIHAGGNEQFF
TGTGCCAGTAGTATACACGCCGGAGGGAATGAGCAGTTCTTC
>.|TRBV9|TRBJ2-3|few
CASSDIAGTDTQYF
TGTGCCAGCAGCGATATAGCAGGCACAGATACGCAGTATTTT
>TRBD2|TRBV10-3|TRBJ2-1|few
CAISESGLAEDNEQFF
TGTGCCATCAGTGAGTCAGGCCTAGCGGAGGACAATGAGCAGTTCTTC